A single sample gave rise to the 10 T cell receptor beta chains below, sequenced in a study of blood T cell repertoires in COVID-19 (TCRdb year 2020). The library was obtained by the immunoSEQ multiplex PCR assay. Here the immuneACCESS table is served through TCRdb, limited to in-frame sequences with V and J called. Missing clones are a known gap in these copies; in checked studies unresolved V genes cover under half, and the rest lacks a known reason. The sample records 250,000 to 400,000 clones, approximately 88% of which are singletons. The ten largest clones add up to about 1.5% of the sample. Sequenced input: peripheral blood. The receptor source for this set is a woman in her twenties or thirties with COVID-19, enrolled during active disease.

In DNA form, the CDR3 reads TGTGCCAGTAGTATCCAAACAGGGGCAACTAATGAAAAACTGTTTTTT. It specifies CASSIQTGATNEKLFF. J is TRBJ1-4 and V is TRBV19, with 7 bases lining up with TRBD1. J gave up 0 bases and V 3 bases, and 4 bases lay outside the gene matches. CDR1 is LNHDA, CDR2 SQIVND, per germline (reference sequence). The CDR3 loop spans 16 amino acids.

J is TRBJ2-1 and V is TRBV11-3; D remains ambiguous. From germline, CDR1 is SGHNT and CDR2 YENEEA. Trimming took 6 bases from V and 10 from J, leaving 10 bases between them. This CDR3 spans 11 amino acids. CDR3 protein: CASRKTTEQFF. Written as DNA, the CDR3 is TGTGCCAGCAGGAAAACGACAGAGCAGTTCTTC. Drawing the rest from reference TRBV11-3 and TRBJ2-1, the complete variable domain is EAGVVQSPRYKIIEKKQPVAFWCNPISGHNTLYWYLQNLGQGPELLIRYENEEAVDDSQLPKDRFSAERLKGVDSTLKIQPAELGDSAVYLCASRKTTEQFFGPGTRLTVL.

The table lists this clone with a count of one. V usage is TRBV28 and J usage is TRBJ1-3; D is ambiguous. V was pared by 3 bases and J by 1 base, with 13 bases between. Germline CDR1 is MDHEN and CDR2 is SYDVKM. The CDR3 has 16 residues. The CDR3 DNA reads as TGTGCCAGCAGTTTCGTAATTCCGGTTTCTGGAAACACCATATATTTT. Its protein is CASSFVIPVSGNTIYF.

The rearrangement uses TRBV30 and TRBJ2-1; 9 bases fit TRBD2. The CDR3 runs 12 residues. The V and J ends lost 3 bases and 6 bases, in that order; junction bases with no gene match: 0. Germline CDR1 reads GTSNPN; CDR2 reads SVGIG (reference sequence). CDR3 DNA sequence: TGTGCCTGGAGGGGACTAGCCAATGAGCAGTTCTTC. Its protein product is CAWRGLANEQFF.

This rearrangement joins TRBV5-1 to TRBJ2-3, with TRBD2 matching over 7 bases. This CDR3 is 18 amino acids long. Germline CDR1 SGHRS, CDR2 YFSETQ. The V and J ends lost 4 bases and 2 bases, in that order; junction bases with no gene match: 16. Written as DNA, the CDR3 is TGCGCCAGCAGCCGGGGAGGGCTAGCTGGCGGGGCCACAGATACGCAGTATTTT. Its translation: CASSRGGLAGGATDTQYF.

The V call is TRBV6-1, the J call TRBJ1-4; D uncertain. Germline CDR1 reads MNHNS; CDR2 reads SASEGT. The ends were cut back, 2 bases at V and 3 bases at J, with 10 bases in the middle. The CDR3 covers 15 residues. In nucleotides, the CDR3 is TGTGCCAGCAGTGAACGTTTGGGAGCTAATGAAAAACTGTTTTTT. Translating gives CASSERLGANEKLFF.

This clone was recorded once. The chain carries TRBV5-1 and TRBJ1-5; the D gene is possibly TRBD1 (6 bases). CDR1 is SGHRS and CDR2 is YFSETQ in the germline V gene. The CDR3 sequence is 14 residues long. V shed 4 bases and J shed 5 bases, with 13 bases lying between them. CDR3 in amino acids: CASSPKPGDQPQHF. The CDR3 DNA sequence: TGCGCCAGCAGCCCTAAACCAGGGGATCAGCCCCAGCATTTT.

The V gene is TRBV5-1, the J gene TRBJ2-5; unclear D gene. Germline CDR1 SGHRS, CDR2 YFSETQ. Trimming stripped 4 bases from V and 5 bases from J, with 15 bases between. The CDR3 totals 14 residues. The CDR3 here is CASSPEISLETQYF. CDR3 DNA: TGCGCCAGCAGCCCCGAGATCTCATTGGAGACCCAGTACTTC.

V is TRBV19 and J is TRBJ1-1; TRBD1 matches at 9 bases. V was pared by 3 bases and J by 7 bases, with 6 bases of the junction left unmatched. The germline CDR1 and CDR2 sequences are LNHDA and SQIVND (reference sequence). CDR3 size: 14 residues. The DNA of the CDR3 is TGTGCCAGTAGTATCTCACAGGGGGCCAGTGAAGCTTTCTTT. It encodes CASSISQGASEAFF. The full variable domain, in which reference TRBV19 and TRBJ1-1 provide the parts outside the CDR3, is DGGITQSPKYLFRKEGQNVTLSCEQNLNHDAMYWYRQDPGQGLRLIYYSQIVNDFQKGDIAEGYSVSREKKESFPLTVTSAQKNPTAFYLCASSISQGASEAFFGQGTRLTVV.

This chain links TRBV6-6 with TRBJ2-5; TRBD2 agrees at 8 bases. Germline V gene sequence: CDR1 MNHNY, CDR2 SVGAGI (reference sequence). With V trimmed by 6 bases and J by 4 bases, 10 bases remained unmatched. This CDR3 has 15 amino acids. As DNA, the CDR3 is TGTGCCAGCAGCTCCGGGACTAGGCTGGCAGAGACCCAGTACTTC. Translated: CASSSGTRLAETQYF.